What follows are 24 T cell receptor beta chains derived from one specimen sequenced in a study of blood T cells in healthy people across ages. For the second PCR, which ran for 7 to 11 cycles, a sample-barcoded 5' primer and a J-beta primer mix were used. A single record per CDR3 protein comes from TCRdb applying MiXCR to the 5' RACE reads. Counted here are 1,800,000 or so distinct CDR3 sequences, about two fifths occurring once; the ten biggest clones make up 20% to 25%. Sequenced sample: blood. The receptors originated from a human donor in good health.

This clonotype showed up just a few times. This chain uses TRBV13 with TRBJ1-5; TRBD1 matches 9 bases. Germline V CDR1 and CDR2: PRHDT, FYEKMQ (reference sequence). This CDR3 contains 17 residues. Trimming at V came to 3 bases and at J to 3 bases, leaving 9 bases not matched to a gene. The CDR3 coding sequence is TGTGCCAGCAGCTTGCGGGGAGGACAGGGGACCAATCAGCCCCAGCATTTT. Translation: CASSLRGGQGTNQPQHF.

As for this clonotype: Given a much more abundant clone one base away, this may be a read error. The chain combines TRBV29-1 with TRBJ2-5; D is unresolved. The length of the CDR3 is 10 residues. Per germline, CDR1 SQVTM and CDR2 ANQGSEA. The chain's CDR3 is CCVFRETQYF. The CDR3 coding sequence is TGCTGCGTGTTCAGGGAGACCCAGTACTTC.

V and J are TRBV6-5 and TRBJ1-1, with a tentative D call TRBD1 (5 bases). V lost 0 bases, J lost 9 bases, and 11 bases lay in between. CDR1 and CDR2 (germline): MNHEY, SVGAGI. CDR3 length: 13 amino acids. This CDR3 is CASSYSRQGKAFF. CDR3 bases: TGTGCCAGCAGTTACTCGAGGCAGGGCAAAGCTTTCTTT.

This sequence joins TRBV10-3 and TRBJ2-1; D might be TRBD2 (6 bases). Germline CDR1 is ENHRY and CDR2 is SYGVKD. The ends were cut back, 7 bases at V and 0 bases at J, with 13 bases in the middle. The CDR3 extends over 15 amino acids. CDR3 nucleotide sequence: TGTGCCATCACCCCGGACGGGAGCTCCTACAATGAGCAGTTCTTC. Its protein product is CAITPDGSSYNEQFF.

The CDR3 loop reads CASSQGQLSQETQYF. The CDR3 region has the DNA TGTGCCAGCAGTCAGGGACAGCTTAGCCAAGAGACCCAGTACTTC. This chain joins TRBV12-3 or TRBV12-4 and TRBJ2-5; 7 positions match TRBD1. This CDR3 contains 15 residues. V was pared by 5 bases and J by 1 base, with 7 bases of the junction left unmatched.

V is TRBV3-1 and J is TRBJ1-2, with D perhaps TRBD1 (6 bases). The length of the CDR3 is 16 residues. Germline V lookup: CDR1 LGHDT, CDR2 YNNKEL (reference sequence). V lost 4 bases, J lost 2 bases, and 17 bases lay in between. The CDR3 DNA follows: TGTGCCAGCAGCCCGCGAACAGGGAGGAGGAACTATGGCTACACCTTC. It specifies CASSPRTGRRNYGYTF.

About this clonotype itself: The DNA is omitted, as the CDR3 cannot be located on it reliably, and the CDR3 follows TCRdb's listing. CDR3 sequence: CSARAMWGQGAGANVLTF. The genes are TRBV20-1 and TRBJ2-6; the D call TRBD1 from the table was never checked on the DNA. Inclusive of both ends, the CDR3 amounts to 18 amino acids. The germline gives CDR1 DFQATT, CDR2 SNEGSKA (reference sequence).

About this clonotype: A much larger clone is a single base away; this may be a read error. The genes are TRBV2 and TRBJ1-1; D not resolved. The CDR3 is 13 amino acids. Trimming pared 6 bases from V and 1 base from J, leaving 9 bases between. Germline CDR1 is SNHLY and CDR2 is FYNNEI. Written as DNA, the CDR3 is TGTGCCAGCAGGTCGACATGGAACACTGAAGCTTTCTTT. Residues: CASRSTWNTEAFF.

About this clonotype itself: A read error may be the cause here, since a much bigger clone is one base away. CDR3 region: CASSLYGSIGYGYTF. CDR3 coding DNA: TGTGCCAGCAGCTTATACGGATCCATAGGTTATGGCTACACCTTC. V usage is TRBV7-2 and J usage is TRBJ1-2, with D unresolved. The V end was cut by 2 bases, the J end by 5 bases, with 15 bases between. CDR3 length: 15 amino acids. Germline CDR1 and CDR2: SGHTA and FQGNSA.

This clonotype appeared a few times. The V call is TRBV5-1, the J call TRBJ2-7, with TRBD1 identical over 7 bases. Germline V gene sequence: CDR1 SGHRS, CDR2 YFSETQ. Trimming cost V 6 bases and J 6 bases; bases outside gene matches: 15. This CDR3 has 15 residues. Written as DNA, the CDR3 is TGCGCCAGCATGCCTTCCGGGACAGCGTTGTTCGAGCAGTACTTC. Its protein product is CASMPSGTALFEQYF.

The rearrangement links TRBV2 to TRBJ2-3, with D unresolved. Germline assignment: CDR1 SNHLY and CDR2 FYNNEI. The CDR3 contains 15 residues. The V end was cut by 1 base, the J end by 1 base, with 9 bases between. CDR3 sequence: CASSEGWGGTDTQYF. CDR3 in DNA: TGTGCCAGCAGTGAAGGGTGGGGTGGCACAGATACGCAGTATTTT. The entire variable domain, with the rest obtained from reference TRBV2 and TRBJ2-3, is as follows: EPEVTQTPSHQVTQMGQEVILRCVPISNHLYFYWYRQILGQKVEFLVSFYNNEISEKSEIFDDQFSVERPDGSNFTLKIRSTKLEDSAMYFCASSEGWGGTDTQYFGPGTRLTVL.

The rearrangement links TRBV20-1 to TRBJ1-6; D is unclear. V lost 1 base, J lost 10 bases, and 8 bases lay in between. CDR3 size: 12 residues. Germline-derived CDR1 and CDR2 are DFQATT and SNEGSKA (reference sequence). CDR3 sequence (DNA): TGCAGTGCTAGAGGACAAACATCACCCCTCCACTTT. Its protein product is CSARGQTSPLHF.

V is TRBV7-2 and J is TRBJ2-5; D assignment may be TRBD1 or TRBD2 (5 bases each). The CDR3 runs to 14 residues. CDR1 is SGHTA and CDR2 is FQGNSA in the germline V gene. The germline V and J ends were trimmed by 5 bases and 7 bases, with 17 bases remaining between them. CDR3 residues: CASSLAGTARTQYF. CDR3 DNA: TGTGCCAGCAGCCTGGCCGGGACGGCCCGGACCCAGTACTTC.

The chain uses TRBV29-1 and TRBJ2-7; 10 bases are shared with TRBD2. The J call may be incorrect, as the DNA end agrees better with TRBJ2-5. The germline gives CDR1 SQVTM, CDR2 ANQGSEA. The CDR3 is 15 amino acids. CDR3 protein: CSVASSGGATETQYF. CDR3 sequence (DNA): TGCAGCGTTGCGTCAAGCGGGGGGGCCACGGAGACCCAGTACTTC.

The chain carries TRBV6-2 or TRBV6-3 and TRBJ2-3, with TRBD1 as a possible D gene (6 bases). CDR1 MNHEY and CDR2 SVGEGT come from the germline V gene. V was shortened by 4 bases and J by 2 bases, with 13 bases between the two germline ends. The CDR3 runs to 15 residues. The CDR3 coding sequence is TGTGCCAGCAGTTTTGGGACAATCAACACAGATACGCAGTATTTT. Residues: CASSFGTINTDTQYF.

The chain has TRBV30 and TRBJ2-5; possible D gene TRBD1, 6 bases. The V gene lost 1 base and the J gene lost 2 bases, with 14 bases spanning the gap. From germline, CDR1 is GTSNPN and CDR2 SVGIG (reference sequence). CDR3 length: 15 residues. The CDR3 loop is CAWSGGGWIQETQYF. CDR3 coding DNA: TGTGCCTGGAGTGGTGGGGGCTGGATACAAGAGACCCAGTACTTC.

Written as DNA, the CDR3 is TGTGCCAGCAGCCCGTCAGGGAGCACCGGGGAGCTGTTTTTT. This sequence encodes CASSPSGSTGELFF. The rearrangement links TRBV7-3 to TRBJ2-2, with D perhaps assigned TRBD1 or TRBD2 (5 bases each). Trimming left V 5 bases short and J 4 bases short, with 11 bases between. Germline loops: CDR1 SGHTA, CDR2 FQGTGA. The CDR3 spans 14 residues.

In its sample, this clonotype was seen many times. V and J are TRBV5-1 and TRBJ2-7; D not resolved. The V gene's germline CDR1 is SGHRS and CDR2 YFSETQ. V was shortened by 0 bases and J by 5 bases, with 6 bases between the two germline ends. CDR3 length equals 12 residues. The CDR3 loop is CASSLGLNEQYF. Here the CDR3 DNA reads TGCGCCAGCAGCTTGGGACTCAACGAGCAGTACTTC.

The gene calls are TRBV6-1 and TRBJ2-1, with D possibly matching TRBD1 (6 bases). Trimming pared 6 bases from V and 8 bases from J, leaving 14 bases between. The germline gives CDR1 MNHNS, CDR2 SASEGT. The CDR3 has 13 amino acids. CDR3 nucleotide sequence: TGTGCCAGCAGAATTCAGGGGACCGATGAGCAGTTCTTC. Amino acid sequence: CASRIQGTDEQFF.

The chain is built from TRBV5-4 and TRBJ2-5; D not resolved. Trimming removed 5 bases from V and 1 base from J, with 15 bases in between. From germline, CDR1 is SGHNT and CDR2 YYREEE (reference sequence). The CDR3 has 15 amino acids. The CDR3 region is CASSLAGYRQETQYF. The DNA of the CDR3 is TGTGCCAGCAGTCTGGCCGGTTATCGCCAAGAGACCCAGTACTTC.

This clonotype was recorded a few times. V and J are TRBV4-1 and TRBJ2-7; TRBD2 matches 7 bases. CDR3 size: 14 residues. Germline CDR1 MGHRA, CDR2 YSYEKL. Germline trimming cut 3 bases from V and 6 bases from J; bases unmatched to any gene: 8. In nucleotides, the CDR3 is TGCGCCAGCAGCCAGGCCGCTAGCGGATGCGAGCAGTACTTC. This encodes CASSQAASGCEQYF.

For the CDR3, the DNA is TGTGCCAGCAGCCAACCCGGACGAAGCTACGAGCAGTACTTC. Its translation is CASSQPGRSYEQYF. The chain recombines TRBV4-2 with TRBJ2-7; D is undetermined. This CDR3 has 14 amino acids. The germline CDR1 and CDR2 sequences are LGHNA and YNFKEQ. Trimming cost V 2 bases and J 3 bases, with 11 bases left between them.

Points on this clonotype: A much larger clonotype is one base distant, so this may be a read error. The rearrangement uses TRBV29-1 and TRBJ2-5; TRBD1 aligns across 8 bases. The CDR3 extends over 14 amino acids. With V trimmed by 4 bases and J by 1 base, 5 bases remained unmatched. Germline V gene sequence: CDR1 SQVTM, CDR2 ANQGSEA. For the CDR3, the DNA is TGCAGCGTTGGCTCAGGACAGGGCCAAGAGACCCAGTACTTC. Translating gives CSVGSGQGQETQYF. Full variable domain (rest looked up from reference TRBV29-1 and TRBJ2-5): SAVISQKPSRDICQRGTSLTIQCQVDSQVTMMFWYRQQPGQSLTLIATANQGSEATYESGFVIDKFPISRPNLTFSTLTVSNMSPEDSSIYLCSVGSGQGQETQYFGPGTRLLVL.

This rearrangement joins TRBV7-9 to TRBJ2-1; D may match TRBD1 or TRBD2 (5 bases each). The V end lost 4 bases, the J end lost 8 bases, and 18 bases lay between the germline ends. The germline gives CDR1 SEHNR, CDR2 FQNEAQ (reference sequence). The CDR3 is 15 residues long. The CDR3 region has the DNA TGTGCCAGCAGCTACAGGATATGGGGGTCGGATGAGCAGTTCTTC. Residues: CASSYRIWGSDEQFF.